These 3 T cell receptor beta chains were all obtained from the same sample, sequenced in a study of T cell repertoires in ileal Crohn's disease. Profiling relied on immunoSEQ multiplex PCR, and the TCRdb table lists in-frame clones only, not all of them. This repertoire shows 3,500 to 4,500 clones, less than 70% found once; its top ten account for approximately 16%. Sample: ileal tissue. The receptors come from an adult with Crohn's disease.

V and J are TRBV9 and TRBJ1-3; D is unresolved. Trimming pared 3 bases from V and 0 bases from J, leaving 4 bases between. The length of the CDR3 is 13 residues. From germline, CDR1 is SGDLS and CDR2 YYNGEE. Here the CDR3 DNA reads TGTGCCAGCAGCGACAGCTCTGGAAACACCATATATTTT. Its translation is CASSDSSGNTIYF.

The CDR3 nucleotides are TGTGCTAGTGGTTTGATACAAACCGGGGAGCTGTTTTTT. Amino acids: CASGLIQTGELFF. This chain uses TRBV12-5 with TRBJ2-2, with D unclear. There are 13 residues in the CDR3. V lost 2 bases to trimming and J lost 5 bases, with 6 bases between them. CDR1 is LGHNT and CDR2 is FRNRAP in the germline V gene.

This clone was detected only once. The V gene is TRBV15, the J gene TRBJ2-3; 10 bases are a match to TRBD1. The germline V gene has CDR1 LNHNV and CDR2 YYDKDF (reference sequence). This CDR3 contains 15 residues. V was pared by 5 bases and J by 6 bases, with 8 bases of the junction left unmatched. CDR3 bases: TGTGCCACCAGCTTCCGACAGGGGGCAGGGGATACGCAGTATTTT. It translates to CATSFRQGAGDTQYF.